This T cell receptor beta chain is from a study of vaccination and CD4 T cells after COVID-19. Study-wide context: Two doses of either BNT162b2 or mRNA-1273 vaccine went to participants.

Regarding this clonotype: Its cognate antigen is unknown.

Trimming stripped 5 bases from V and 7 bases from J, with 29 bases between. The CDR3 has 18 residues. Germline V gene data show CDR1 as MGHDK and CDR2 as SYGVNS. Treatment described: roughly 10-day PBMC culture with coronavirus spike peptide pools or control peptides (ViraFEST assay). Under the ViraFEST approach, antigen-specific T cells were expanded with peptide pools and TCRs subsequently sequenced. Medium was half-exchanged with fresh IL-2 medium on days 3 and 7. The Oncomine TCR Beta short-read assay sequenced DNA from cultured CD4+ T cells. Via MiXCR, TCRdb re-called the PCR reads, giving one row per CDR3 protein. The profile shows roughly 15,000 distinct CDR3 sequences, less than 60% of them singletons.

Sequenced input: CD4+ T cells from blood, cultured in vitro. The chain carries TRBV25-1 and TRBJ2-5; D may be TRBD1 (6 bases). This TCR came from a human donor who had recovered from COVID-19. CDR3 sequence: CASSRPSSDRYKKGTQYF. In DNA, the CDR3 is TGTGCCAGCAGTCGCCCCTCCTCTGACAGGTACAAGAAAGGGACCCAGTACTTC.